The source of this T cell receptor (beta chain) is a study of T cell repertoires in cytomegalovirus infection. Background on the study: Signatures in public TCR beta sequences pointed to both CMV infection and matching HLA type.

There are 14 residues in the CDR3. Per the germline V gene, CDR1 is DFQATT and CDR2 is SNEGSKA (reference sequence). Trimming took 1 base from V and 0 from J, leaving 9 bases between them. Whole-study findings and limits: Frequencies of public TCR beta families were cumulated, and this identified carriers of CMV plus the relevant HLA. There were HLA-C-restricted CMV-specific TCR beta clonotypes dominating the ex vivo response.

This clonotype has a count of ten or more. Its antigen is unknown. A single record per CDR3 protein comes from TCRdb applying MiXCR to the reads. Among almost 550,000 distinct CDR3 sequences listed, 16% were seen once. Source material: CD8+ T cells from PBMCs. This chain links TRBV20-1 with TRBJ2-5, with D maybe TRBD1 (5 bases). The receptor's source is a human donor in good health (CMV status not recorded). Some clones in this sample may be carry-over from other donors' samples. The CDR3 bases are TGCAGTGCTAGAGTTGCGACAGACCAAGAGACCCAGTACTTC. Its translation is CSARVATDQETQYF.